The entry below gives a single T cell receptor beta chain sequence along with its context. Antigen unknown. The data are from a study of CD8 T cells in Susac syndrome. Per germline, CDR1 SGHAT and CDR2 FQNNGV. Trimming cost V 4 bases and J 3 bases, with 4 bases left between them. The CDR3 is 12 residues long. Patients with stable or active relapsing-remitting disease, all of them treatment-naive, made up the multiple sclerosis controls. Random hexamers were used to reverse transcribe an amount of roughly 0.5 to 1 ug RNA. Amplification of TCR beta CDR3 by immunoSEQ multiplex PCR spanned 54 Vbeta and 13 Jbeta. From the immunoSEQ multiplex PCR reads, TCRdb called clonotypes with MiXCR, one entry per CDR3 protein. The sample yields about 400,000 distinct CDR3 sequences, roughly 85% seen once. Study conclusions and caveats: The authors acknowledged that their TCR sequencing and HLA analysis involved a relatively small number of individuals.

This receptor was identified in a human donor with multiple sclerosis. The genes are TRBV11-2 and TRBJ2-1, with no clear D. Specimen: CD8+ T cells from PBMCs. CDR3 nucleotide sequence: TGTGCCAGCAGCTATGACTACAATGAGCAGTTCTTC. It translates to CASSYDYNEQFF. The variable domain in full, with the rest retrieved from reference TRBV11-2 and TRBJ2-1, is EAGVAQSPRYKIIEKRQSVAFWCNPISGHATLYWYQQILGQGPKLLIQFQNNGVVDDSQLPKDRFSAERLKGVDSTLKIQPAKLEDSAVYLCASSYDYNEQFFGPGTRLTVL.